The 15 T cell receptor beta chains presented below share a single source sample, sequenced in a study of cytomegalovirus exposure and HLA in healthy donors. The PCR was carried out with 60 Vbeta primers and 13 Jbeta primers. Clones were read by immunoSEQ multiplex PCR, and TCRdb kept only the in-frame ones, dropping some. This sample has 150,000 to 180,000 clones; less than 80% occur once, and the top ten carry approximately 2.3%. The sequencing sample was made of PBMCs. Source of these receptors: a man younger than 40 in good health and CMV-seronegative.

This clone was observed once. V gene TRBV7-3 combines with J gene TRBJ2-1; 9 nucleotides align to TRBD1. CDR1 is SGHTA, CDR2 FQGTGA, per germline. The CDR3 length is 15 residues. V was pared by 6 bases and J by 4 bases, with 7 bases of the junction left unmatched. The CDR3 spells CASSSTGGQYNEQFF. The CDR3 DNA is TGTGCCAGCAGTTCTACAGGGGGCCAATACAATGAGCAGTTCTTC.

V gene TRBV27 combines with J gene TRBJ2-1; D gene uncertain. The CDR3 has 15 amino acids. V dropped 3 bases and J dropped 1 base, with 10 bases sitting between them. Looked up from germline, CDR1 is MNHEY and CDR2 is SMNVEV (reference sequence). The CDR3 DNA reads TGTGCCAGCAGTTTGTACTACACTTCCTACAATGAGCAGTTCTTC. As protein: CASSLYYTSYNEQFF.

This chain's CDR3 is CASSDGARGMDEQFF. The CDR3 coding sequence is TGTGCCAGCAGTGATGGAGCCAGGGGCATGGATGAGCAGTTCTTC. The J gene is TRBJ2-1, the V gene TRBV2; TRBD1 is a possible D gene (6 bases). The germline V and J ends were trimmed by 3 bases and 8 bases, with 17 bases remaining between them. This CDR3 comprises 15 residues. The germline gives CDR1 SNHLY, CDR2 FYNNEI. The variable domain in full, completed from reference TRBV2 and TRBJ2-1, reads EPEVTQTPSHQVTQMGQEVILRCVPISNHLYFYWYRQILGQKVEFLVSFYNNEISEKSEIFDDQFSVERPDGSNFTLKIRSTKLEDSAMYFCASSDGARGMDEQFFGPGTRLTVL.

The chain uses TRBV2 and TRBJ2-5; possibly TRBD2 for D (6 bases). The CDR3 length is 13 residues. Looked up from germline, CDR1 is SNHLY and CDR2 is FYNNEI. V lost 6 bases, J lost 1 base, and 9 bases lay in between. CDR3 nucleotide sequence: TGTGCCAGCAGAATGGGGGGCCAAGAGACCCAGTACTTC. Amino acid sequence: CASRMGGQETQYF. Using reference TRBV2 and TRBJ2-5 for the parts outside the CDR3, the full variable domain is EPEVTQTPSHQVTQMGQEVILRCVPISNHLYFYWYRQILGQKVEFLVSFYNNEISEKSEIFDDQFSVERPDGSNFTLKIRSTKLEDSAMYFCASRMGGQETQYFGPGTRLLVL.

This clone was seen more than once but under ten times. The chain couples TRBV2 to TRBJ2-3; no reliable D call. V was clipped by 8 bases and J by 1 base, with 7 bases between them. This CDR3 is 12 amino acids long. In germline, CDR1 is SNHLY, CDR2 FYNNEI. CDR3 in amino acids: CASVSGTDTQYF. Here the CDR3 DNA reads TGTGCCAGCGTGAGTGGCACAGATACGCAGTATTTT.

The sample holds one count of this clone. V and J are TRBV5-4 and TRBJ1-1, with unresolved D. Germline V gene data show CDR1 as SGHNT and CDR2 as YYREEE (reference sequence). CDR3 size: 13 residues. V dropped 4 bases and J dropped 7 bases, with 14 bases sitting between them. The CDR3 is CASSNERVGEAFF. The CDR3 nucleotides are TGTGCCAGCAGCAATGAACGGGTGGGTGAAGCTTTCTTT.

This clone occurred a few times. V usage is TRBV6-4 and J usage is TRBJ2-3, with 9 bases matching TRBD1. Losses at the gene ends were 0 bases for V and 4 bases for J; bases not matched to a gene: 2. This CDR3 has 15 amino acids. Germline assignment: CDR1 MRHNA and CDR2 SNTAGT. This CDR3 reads CASSDSGQGPDTQYF. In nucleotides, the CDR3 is TGTGCCAGCAGTGACTCGGGACAGGGCCCAGATACGCAGTATTTT.

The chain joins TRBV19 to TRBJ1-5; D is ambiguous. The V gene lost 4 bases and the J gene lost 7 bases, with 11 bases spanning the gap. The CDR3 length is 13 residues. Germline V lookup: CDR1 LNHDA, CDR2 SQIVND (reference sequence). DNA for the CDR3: TGTGCCAGTAGTAACAGTTCTCGACAGCCCCAGCATTTT. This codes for CASSNSSRQPQHF.

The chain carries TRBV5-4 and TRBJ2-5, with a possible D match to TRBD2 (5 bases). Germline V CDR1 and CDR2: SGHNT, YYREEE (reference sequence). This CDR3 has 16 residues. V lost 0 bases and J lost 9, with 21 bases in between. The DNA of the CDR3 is TGTGCCAGCAGCTTGGTCCTCGCGCGGGCCCAAGGTTCCCAGTACTTC. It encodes CASSLVLARAQGSQYF.

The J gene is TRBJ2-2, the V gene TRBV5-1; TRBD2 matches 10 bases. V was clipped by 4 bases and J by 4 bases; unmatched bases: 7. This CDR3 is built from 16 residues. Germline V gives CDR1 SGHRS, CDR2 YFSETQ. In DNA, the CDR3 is TGCGCCAGCAGCGCGGGACTAGCGAGGGGCACCGGGGAGCTGTTTTTT. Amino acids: CASSAGLARGTGELFF.

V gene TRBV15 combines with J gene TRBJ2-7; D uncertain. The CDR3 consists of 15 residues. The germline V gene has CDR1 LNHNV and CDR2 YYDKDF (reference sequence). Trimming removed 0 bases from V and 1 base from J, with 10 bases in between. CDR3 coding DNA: TGTGCCACCAGCAGAGATAGATCTGAATCCTACGAGCAGTACTTC. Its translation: CATSRDRSESYEQYF.

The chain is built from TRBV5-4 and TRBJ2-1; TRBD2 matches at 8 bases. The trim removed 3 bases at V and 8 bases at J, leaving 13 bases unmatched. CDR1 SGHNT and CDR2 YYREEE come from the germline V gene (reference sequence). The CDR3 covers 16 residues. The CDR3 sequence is CASSSDLASGFDEQFF. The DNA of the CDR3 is TGTGCCAGCAGCTCTGATTTGGCTAGCGGGTTCGATGAGCAGTTCTTC.

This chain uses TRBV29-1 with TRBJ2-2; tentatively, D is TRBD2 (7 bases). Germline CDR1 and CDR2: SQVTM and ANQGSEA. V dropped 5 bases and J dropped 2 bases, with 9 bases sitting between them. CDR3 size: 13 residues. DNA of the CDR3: TGCAGCGTTCGGGGGGCCAACACCGGGGAGCTGTTTTTT. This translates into CSVRGANTGELFF.

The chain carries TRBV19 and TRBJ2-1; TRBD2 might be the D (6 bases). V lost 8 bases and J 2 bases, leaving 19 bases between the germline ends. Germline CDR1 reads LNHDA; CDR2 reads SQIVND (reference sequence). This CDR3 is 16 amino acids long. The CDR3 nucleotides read TGTGCCAGTGGACGGGACGGGAGTGATGCCTACAATGAGCAGTTCTTC. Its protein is CASGRDGSDAYNEQFF. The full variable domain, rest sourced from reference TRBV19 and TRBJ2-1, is DGGITQSPKYLFRKEGQNVTLSCEQNLNHDAMYWYRQDPGQGLRLIYYSQIVNDFQKGDIAEGYSVSREKKESFPLTVTSAQKNPTAFYLCASGRDGSDAYNEQFFGPGTRLTVL.

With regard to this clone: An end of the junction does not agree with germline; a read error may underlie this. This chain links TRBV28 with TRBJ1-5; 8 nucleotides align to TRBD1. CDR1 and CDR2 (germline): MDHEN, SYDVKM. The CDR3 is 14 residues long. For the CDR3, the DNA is TGTGCCAGCAGTTTAGACAGGGGTGGGCAGCCCCAGAATTTT. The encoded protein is CASSLDRGGQPQNF.